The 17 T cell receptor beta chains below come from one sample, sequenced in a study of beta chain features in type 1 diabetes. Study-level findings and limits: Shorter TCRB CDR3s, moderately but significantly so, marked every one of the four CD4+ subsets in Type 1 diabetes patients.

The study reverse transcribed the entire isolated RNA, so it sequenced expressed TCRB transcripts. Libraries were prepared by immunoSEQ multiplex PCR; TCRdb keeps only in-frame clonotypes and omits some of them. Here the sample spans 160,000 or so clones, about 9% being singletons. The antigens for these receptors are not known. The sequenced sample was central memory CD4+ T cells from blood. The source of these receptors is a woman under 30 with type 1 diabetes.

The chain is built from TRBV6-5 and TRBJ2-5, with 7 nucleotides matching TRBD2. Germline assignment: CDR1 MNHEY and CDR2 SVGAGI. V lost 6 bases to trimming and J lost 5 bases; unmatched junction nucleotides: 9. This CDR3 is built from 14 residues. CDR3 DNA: TGTGCCAGCAGAACGGGACTATCGGGGGAGACCCAGTACTTC. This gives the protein CASRTGLSGETQYF.

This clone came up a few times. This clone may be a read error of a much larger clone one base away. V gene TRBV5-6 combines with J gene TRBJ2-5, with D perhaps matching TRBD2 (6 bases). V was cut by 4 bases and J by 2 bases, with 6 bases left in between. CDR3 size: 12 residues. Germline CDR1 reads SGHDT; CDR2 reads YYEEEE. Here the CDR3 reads CASSRGQETQYF. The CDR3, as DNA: TGTGCCAGCAGCCGGGGGCAAGAGACCCAGTACTTC.

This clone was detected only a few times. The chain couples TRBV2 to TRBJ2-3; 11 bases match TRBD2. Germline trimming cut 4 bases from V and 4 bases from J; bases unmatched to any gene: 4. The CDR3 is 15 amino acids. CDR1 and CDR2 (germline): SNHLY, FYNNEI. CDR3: CASSGLAGGPDTQYF. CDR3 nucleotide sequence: TGTGCCAGCAGTGGCCTAGCGGGAGGTCCAGATACGCAGTATTTT.

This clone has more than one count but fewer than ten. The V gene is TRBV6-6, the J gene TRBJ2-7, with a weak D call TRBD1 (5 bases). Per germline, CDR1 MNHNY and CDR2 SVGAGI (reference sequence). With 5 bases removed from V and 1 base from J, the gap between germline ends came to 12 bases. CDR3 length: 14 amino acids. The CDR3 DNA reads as TGTGCCAGCAGTACCCCCACAGGTTCCTACGAGCAGTACTTC. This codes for CASSTPTGSYEQYF.

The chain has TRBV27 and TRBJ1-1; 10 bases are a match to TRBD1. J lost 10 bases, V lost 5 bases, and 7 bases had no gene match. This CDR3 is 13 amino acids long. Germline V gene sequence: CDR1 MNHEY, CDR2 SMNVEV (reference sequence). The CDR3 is CASSPMWDRGAFF. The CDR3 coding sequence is TGTGCCAGCAGTCCCATGTGGGACAGGGGAGCTTTCTTT.

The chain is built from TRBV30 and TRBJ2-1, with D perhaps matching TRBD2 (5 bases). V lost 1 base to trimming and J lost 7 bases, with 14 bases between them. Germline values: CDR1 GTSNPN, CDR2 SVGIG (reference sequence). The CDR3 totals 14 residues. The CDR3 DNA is TGTGCCTGGAGTGCTAGCCCCACAGCGAATGAGCAGTTCTTC. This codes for CAWSASPTANEQFF.

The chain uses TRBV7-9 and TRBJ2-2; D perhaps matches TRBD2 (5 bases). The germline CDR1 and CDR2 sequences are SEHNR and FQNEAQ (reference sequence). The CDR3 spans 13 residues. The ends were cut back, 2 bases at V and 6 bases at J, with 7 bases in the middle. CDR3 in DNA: TGTGCCAGCAGCTTAAGCGGATCCGGGGAGCTGTTTTTT. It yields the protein CASSLSGSGELFF.

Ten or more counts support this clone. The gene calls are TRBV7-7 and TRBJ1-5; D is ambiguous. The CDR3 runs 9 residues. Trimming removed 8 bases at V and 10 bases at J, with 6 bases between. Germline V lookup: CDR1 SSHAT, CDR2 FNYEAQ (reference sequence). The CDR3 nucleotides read TGTGCCAGCCGACTACCCCAGCATTTT. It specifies CASRLPQHF.

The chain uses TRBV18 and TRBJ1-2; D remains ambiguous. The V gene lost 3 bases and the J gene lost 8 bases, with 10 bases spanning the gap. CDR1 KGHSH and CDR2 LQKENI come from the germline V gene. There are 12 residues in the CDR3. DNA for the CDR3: TGTGCCAGCTCACCGATGGCCATGGGCTACACCTTC. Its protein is CASSPMAMGYTF.

CDR3: CASAEANTGELFF. The CDR3 DNA is TGTGCCAGCGCCGAAGCCAACACCGGGGAGCTGTTTTTT. The V and J genes are TRBV5-4 and TRBJ2-2; D is undetermined. Trimming took 7 bases from V and 2 from J, leaving 9 bases between them. Per germline, CDR1 SGHNT and CDR2 YYREEE (reference sequence). The CDR3 loop spans 13 amino acids.

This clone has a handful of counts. Here the CDR3 reads CASSISGIHEQYF. The CDR3 DNA follows: TGTGCCAGTAGTATATCAGGGATCCACGAGCAGTACTTC. V usage is TRBV19 and J usage is TRBJ2-7; maybe TRBD1 (5 bases). V shed 2 bases and J shed 5 bases, with 10 bases lying between them. The CDR3 covers 13 residues. Germline CDR1 and CDR2: LNHDA and SQIVND (reference sequence).

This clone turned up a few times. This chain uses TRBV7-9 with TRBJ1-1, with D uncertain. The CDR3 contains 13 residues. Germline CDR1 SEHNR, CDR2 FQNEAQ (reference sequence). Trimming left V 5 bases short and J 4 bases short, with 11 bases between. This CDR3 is CASSTRERTEAFF. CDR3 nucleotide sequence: TGTGCCAGCAGCACCCGGGAGCGCACTGAAGCTTTCTTT.

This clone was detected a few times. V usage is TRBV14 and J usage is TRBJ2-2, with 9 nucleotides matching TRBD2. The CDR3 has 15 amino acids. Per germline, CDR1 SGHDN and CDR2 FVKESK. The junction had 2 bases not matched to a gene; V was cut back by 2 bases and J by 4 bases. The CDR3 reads CASSQLAGPTGELFF. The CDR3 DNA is TGTGCCAGCAGCCAACTAGCGGGGCCCACCGGGGAGCTGTTTTTT.

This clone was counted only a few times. In nucleotides, the CDR3 is TGCGCCAGCAGCCAAGCGGTGAATCGGGAGACCCAGTACTTC. This translates into CASSQAVNRETQYF. V usage is TRBV23-1 and J usage is TRBJ2-5; tentative D call: TRBD2 (5 bases). TRBV23-1 is flagged as an ORF with uncertain function. V shed 6 bases and J shed 5 bases, with 16 bases lying between them. The CDR3 totals 14 residues.

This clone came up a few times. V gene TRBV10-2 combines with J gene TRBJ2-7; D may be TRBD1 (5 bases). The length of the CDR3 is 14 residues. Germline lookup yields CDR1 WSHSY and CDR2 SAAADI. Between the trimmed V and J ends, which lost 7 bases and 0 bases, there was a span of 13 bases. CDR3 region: CASKRGLSSYEQYF. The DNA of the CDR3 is TGCGCCAGCAAAAGGGGCCTGAGCTCCTACGAGCAGTACTTC.

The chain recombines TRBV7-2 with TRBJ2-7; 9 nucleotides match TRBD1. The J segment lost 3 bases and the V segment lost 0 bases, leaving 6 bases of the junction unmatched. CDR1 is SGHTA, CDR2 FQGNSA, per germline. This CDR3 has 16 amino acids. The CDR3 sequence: CASSLAHGTGIYEQYF. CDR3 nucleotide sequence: TGTGCCAGCAGCTTAGCGCATGGGACAGGGATCTACGAGCAGTACTTC.

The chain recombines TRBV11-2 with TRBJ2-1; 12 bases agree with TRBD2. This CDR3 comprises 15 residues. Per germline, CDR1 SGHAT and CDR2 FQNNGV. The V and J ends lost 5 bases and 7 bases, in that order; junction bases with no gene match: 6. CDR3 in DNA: TGTGCCAGCAGCCCGGTACTAGCGGGGGGAAATGAGCAGTTCTTC. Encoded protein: CASSPVLAGGNEQFF.